The 19 T cell receptor beta chains presented below share a single source sample, sequenced in a study of Tregs in tolerant kidney transplant recipients. Some clones are missing from TCRdb's copy, which holds only in-frame ones; the method was immunoSEQ multiplex PCR. Here the sample spans about 64,000 clones, over 75% being singletons. The nonmyeloablative bone marrow transplants came from related graft donors, with transient mixed chimerism. Sequencing was performed on CD4+ T cells from blood (PBMCs), taken 6 months after the transplant. The receptor set was obtained from a human patient who received a combined kidney and bone marrow transplant. Some T cells may be provided by the graft donor.

This clone was detected once. The chain combines TRBV19 with TRBJ1-2; maybe TRBD1 (5 bases). In germline, CDR1 is LNHDA, CDR2 SQIVND (reference sequence). V was clipped by 7 bases and J by 8 bases, with 17 bases between them. CDR3 length: 13 amino acids. The CDR3 DNA sequence: TGTGCCAGTAATACAATCCCAGGGTCGGGCTACACCTTC. Translating it yields CASNTIPGSGYTF.

V is TRBV7-2 and J is TRBJ1-2; 9 bases are a match to TRBD1. CDR3 length: 14 amino acids. Germline loops: CDR1 SGHTA, CDR2 FQGNSA. V lost 5 bases to trimming and J lost 8 bases; unmatched junction nucleotides: 9. The CDR3 DNA sequence: TGTGCCAGCAGCCGGACAGGGGTTGGGCGAGGCTACACCTTC. Protein: CASSRTGVGRGYTF. Based on the CDR3 plus reference TRBV7-2 and TRBJ1-2, the full variable domain is GAGVSQSPSNKVTEKGKDVELRCDPISGHTALYWYRQSLGQGLEFLIYFQGNSAPDKSGLPSDRFSAERTGGSVSTLTIQRTQQEDSAVYLCASSRTGVGRGYTFGSGTRLTVV.

The chain couples TRBV29-1 to TRBJ2-5, with a weak D call TRBD1 (6 bases). V lost 4 bases, J lost 3 bases, and 9 bases lay in between. This CDR3 has 12 residues. Germline-derived CDR1 and CDR2 are SQVTM and ANQGSEA. CDR3 nucleotide sequence: TGCAGCGTTGGATCAGGGGAAGAGACCCAGTACTTC. It encodes CSVGSGEETQYF.

This chain links TRBV4-1 with TRBJ2-7; 7 nucleotides line up with TRBD2. From germline, CDR1 is MGHRA and CDR2 YSYEKL. V gave up 3 bases and J gave up 3 bases; unmatched junction bases: 11. The CDR3 has 16 amino acids. The CDR3 here is CASSQARGDSIYEQYF. The CDR3 bases are TGCGCCAGCAGCCAGGCCCGGGGGGACTCCATCTACGAGCAGTACTTC.

This chain joins TRBV7-9 and TRBJ1-2; no reliable D call. The CDR3 sequence is 13 residues long. Germline CDR1 SEHNR, CDR2 FQNEAQ (reference sequence). V lost 4 bases and J 7 bases, leaving 13 bases between the germline ends. CDR3 sequence reads: CASSSSGSSGYTF. DNA of the CDR3: TGTGCCAGCAGCTCCTCGGGTTCCAGTGGCTACACCTTC.

This clone was detected once. The V and J genes are TRBV19 and TRBJ1-1; D possibly corresponds to TRBD1 (5 bases). There are 11 residues in the CDR3. Deletions cut 10 bases from V and 5 bases from J, with 11 bases between. CDR1 and CDR2 from the germline V gene are LNHDA and SQIVND (reference sequence). In nucleotides, the CDR3 is TGTGCCACCCACCGGGGGACTGAAGCTTTCTTT. Translated: CATHRGTEAFF.

The CDR3 DNA is TGTGCCAGTAGTATAGATGGCGGAAGAAATCAGCCCCAGCATTTT. It specifies CASSIDGGRNQPQHF. The chain carries TRBV19 and TRBJ1-5; D remains unclear. Germline V gives CDR1 LNHDA, CDR2 SQIVND (reference sequence). Trimming cost V 0 bases and J 4 bases, with 10 bases left between them. The CDR3 sequence is 15 residues long.

With respect to this clone: This sample includes further DNA sequences coding for the same CDR3. This chain joins TRBV4-2 and TRBJ2-7; 7 bases agree with TRBD1. The V gene's germline CDR1 is LGHNA and CDR2 YNFKEQ. V lost 1 base and J lost 1; bases outside the gene matches: 4. The length of the CDR3 is 15 residues. CDR3 in DNA: TGTGCCAGCAGCCAAGGACAGGGCGCTTCCTACGAGCAGTACTTC. Translated: CASSQGQGASYEQYF.

CDR3: CASSQDEGVSGNTIYF. The CDR3 DNA sequence: TGCGCCAGCAGCCAAGATGAGGGGGTCTCTGGAAACACCATATATTTT. The gene calls are TRBV4-1 and TRBJ1-3; possible D gene TRBD1, 6 bases. This CDR3 is built from 16 residues. Per the germline V gene, CDR1 is MGHRA and CDR2 is YSYEKL. The V gene lost 0 bases and the J gene lost 0 bases, with 9 bases spanning the gap.

The genes are TRBV2 and TRBJ1-6, with a possible D match to TRBD1 (6 bases). V lost 8 bases and J lost 10, with 12 bases in between. CDR1 is SNHLY and CDR2 is FYNNEI in the germline V gene. This CDR3 has 12 residues. The CDR3 DNA reads TGTGCCAGCGCTACAGGGAGCTCACCCCTCCACTTT. Protein product: CASATGSSPLHF.

The V and J genes are TRBV4-1 and TRBJ2-7; perhaps TRBD2 as D (6 bases). Germline CDR1 and CDR2: MGHRA and YSYEKL. V was cut by 2 bases and J by 3 bases, with 20 bases left in between. The CDR3 has 17 amino acids. CDR3 in DNA: TGCGCCAGCAGCCAATTATTAGCGGCCCGGAGTAGCTACGAGCAGTACTTC. Translated: CASSQLLAARSSYEQYF.

The rearrangement uses TRBV19 and TRBJ1-2, with D tentatively TRBD1 (6 bases). The CDR3 totals 17 residues. V was cut by 9 bases and J by 4 bases, with 27 bases left in between. Germline CDR1 LNHDA, CDR2 SQIVND (reference sequence). The CDR3 DNA reads as TGTGCCAGCCTAGGTTCCTTGGGGGCGCGGATTTCCTATGGCTACACCTTC. Its protein product is CASLGSLGARISYGYTF.

The chain uses TRBV11-1 and TRBJ2-1; 7 bases are shared with TRBD2. The trim removed 5 bases at V and 8 bases at J, leaving 15 bases unmatched. The CDR3 has 16 amino acids. Germline assignment: CDR1 SGHAT and CDR2 FQDESV (reference sequence). CDR3 residues: CASSPVAGGGVYEQFF. CDR3 DNA: TGTGCCAGCAGCCCAGTAGCGGGCGGGGGAGTCTATGAGCAGTTCTTC.

The rearrangement links TRBV6-5 to TRBJ2-1; the D gene is possibly TRBD2 (5 bases). This CDR3 is 16 amino acids long. The germline V and J ends were trimmed by 4 bases and 5 bases, with 18 bases remaining between them. The germline V gene encodes CDR1 MNHEY and CDR2 SVGAGI. Here the CDR3 DNA reads TGTGCCAGCAGTTCCGCACCCGGGGTGGGTAACAATGAGCAGTTCTTC. This translates into CASSSAPGVGNNEQFF.

The chain carries TRBV6-5 and TRBJ1-2; 9 bases are shared with TRBD1. The CDR3 covers 14 residues. Germline CDR1 reads MNHEY; CDR2 reads SVGAGI. Trimming took 5 bases from V and 5 from J; bases not matched to a gene: 6. The DNA of the CDR3 is TGTGCCAGCAGTGGATTCGACAGGGGGTATGGCTACACCTTC. Its translation is CASSGFDRGYGYTF.

This clone was found a few times. The chain employs TRBV19 and TRBJ2-3; 7 bases fit TRBD2. V was pared by 1 base and J by 1 base, with 11 bases of the junction left unmatched. CDR3 length equals 18 residues. Germline CDR1 LNHDA, CDR2 SQIVND (reference sequence). CDR3 region: CASSIVGTTLERTDTQYF. The CDR3 bases are TGTGCCAGTAGTATAGTGGGGACTACCCTCGAGCGCACAGATACGCAGTATTTT.

A few counts support this clone. The J gene is TRBJ2-3, the V gene TRBV11-2, with TRBD2 as a possible D gene (5 bases). The germline CDR1 and CDR2 sequences are SGHAT and FQNNGV. This CDR3 has 16 residues. Trimming stripped 0 bases from V and 1 base from J, with 11 bases between. The CDR3 sequence: CASSLDYGRGTDTQYF. The CDR3 DNA reads TGTGCCAGCAGCTTAGATTATGGGAGAGGCACAGATACGCAGTATTTT.

The rearrangement joins TRBV4-2 to TRBJ2-7; perhaps TRBD1 as D (7 bases). Trimming removed 4 bases from V and 1 base from J, with 17 bases in between. CDR1 and CDR2 from the germline V gene are LGHNA and YNFKEQ. The CDR3 runs 16 residues. CDR3 residues: CASSLRDSRGSYEQYF. The CDR3 DNA follows: TGTGCCAGCAGCCTAAGGGACTCCAGGGGGTCCTACGAGCAGTACTTC.

The gene calls are TRBV19 and TRBJ2-5; 8 nucleotides agree with TRBD1. The V segment lost 7 bases and the J segment 2 bases; nucleotides outside the gene matches: 9. The CDR3 extends over 15 amino acids. From germline, CDR1 is LNHDA and CDR2 SQIVND (reference sequence). Here the CDR3 DNA reads TGTGCCAGTATAGGACAGGGTGCGGGGCAAGAGACCCAGTACTTC. Translating it yields CASIGQGAGQETQYF.